This TCR gamma chain emerged from a study of gamma-delta chains in newborns, infants, children. TCRdb reanalysed the reads with CATT. In total, the table holds about 18 gamma-chain clones. Germline V gives CDR1 GITISATS, CDR2 ISYDGTV (reference sequence). The CDR3 covers 13 residues. Sequencing was performed on blood, taken at baseline. The receptor was isolated from a child who was a newborn, infant or young child, either healthy, febrile or measles-vaccinated (not recorded which). This table probably holds off-target reads from a library built for another chain. The J gene was not called, though the V gene is TRGV9. CDR3 protein: CACDTWGTAQLFF. CDR3 bases: TGTGCCTGTGACACCTGGGGGACAGCACAACTCTTCTTT.